Below, 10 T cell receptor beta chains from the same sample are listed, as sequenced in a study of spatial heterogeneity in lung cancer. These receptors' targets are unknown. The time point: sample taken at primary tumor resection. Overall study results and limits: Tumor mutation counts were tracked by expanded intratumoral alpha and beta TCR counts.

TCRdb itself ran the 5' RACE reads through MiXCR, one entry per CDR3 protein. This sample has 15,000 to 20,000 distinct CDR3 sequences, with approximately 8.3% found just once. The sample in question was lung tumor tissue, obtained at surgery. The source of these receptors is a male donor with early-stage non-small cell lung cancer.

The chain couples TRBV7-2 to TRBJ2-1; weak D call: TRBD2 (5 bases). The CDR3 covers 16 residues. CDR1 and CDR2 from the germline V gene are SGHTA and FQGNSA. Trimming took 0 bases from V and 4 from J, leaving 13 bases between them. CDR3 sequence reads: CASSLAVLGNYNEQFF. The CDR3 bases are TGTGCCAGCAGCTTAGCTGTACTAGGTAATTACAATGAGCAGTTCTTC.

This clonotype was seen only a few times. The chain recombines TRBV9 with TRBJ2-1; 10 bases match TRBD2. This CDR3 has 16 amino acids. The V gene's germline CDR1 is SGDLS and CDR2 YYNGEE. After removal of 0 bases from V and 2 bases from J, the junction contained 2 bases not matched to a gene. As DNA, the CDR3 is TGTGCCAGCAGCGTAGAAACTAGCGGGGCCTACAATGAGCAGTTCTTC. It codes for CASSVETSGAYNEQFF.

This clonotype has at least ten counts. CDR3 nucleotides: TGTGCCAGCCTCGAGGACAGATACACCGGGGAGCTGTTTTTT. Translation gives CASLEDRYTGELFF. The J gene is TRBJ2-2, the V gene TRBV2, with a possible D match to TRBD1 (6 bases). V lost 8 bases to trimming and J lost 3 bases, with 13 bases between them. CDR1 SNHLY and CDR2 FYNNEI come from the germline V gene. This CDR3 comprises 14 residues. Full variable domain (rest looked up from reference TRBV2 and TRBJ2-2): EPEVTQTPSHQVTQMGQEVILRCVPISNHLYFYWYRQILGQKVEFLVSFYNNEISEKSEIFDDQFSVERPDGSNFTLKIRSTKLEDSAMYFCASLEDRYTGELFFGEGSRLTVL.

This clonotype was recorded at least ten times. The chain couples TRBV4-3 to TRBJ1-2, with D perhaps matching TRBD1 (5 bases). This CDR3 region has 13 residues. V was pared by 1 base and J by 2 bases, with 5 bases between. Germline V lookup: CDR1 LGHNA, CDR2 YSLEER. The CDR3 sequence is CASSQGQNYGYTF. The CDR3 DNA reads as TGCGCCAGCAGCCAAGGACAGAACTATGGCTACACCTTC.

This clonotype was recorded at least ten times. The genes are TRBV6-5 and TRBJ1-4; D remains unclear. V was clipped by 10 bases and J by 8 bases, with 17 bases between them. This CDR3 is 13 amino acids long. Germline CDR1 MNHEY, CDR2 SVGAGI. CDR3 loop: CATGRRIVEKLFF. CDR3 nucleotide sequence: TGTGCCACCGGGAGGAGGATTGTAGAAAAACTGTTTTTT.

This clonotype was counted between two and nine times. The chain links TRBV7-2 to TRBJ2-7; the D call may be TRBD1 or TRBD2 (5 bases each). Trimming cost V 6 bases and J 5 bases, with 20 bases left between them. The CDR3 runs 15 residues. CDR1 is SGHTA, CDR2 FQGNSA, per germline. This chain's CDR3 is CASRSSGTPNHEQYF. The CDR3 coding sequence is TGTGCCAGCAGATCCTCCGGGACGCCGAACCACGAGCAGTACTTC.

Remarks on this clonotype: Germline and junction disagree at one end, which may indicate a read error. The CDR3 region has the DNA TGTGCCAGCAGCTTAGGTCCGGACTTTGTTGTCTATGATTTC. This translates into CASSLGPDFVVYDF. The chain uses TRBV11-2 and TRBJ2-1, with a weak D call TRBD2 (5 bases). CDR3 size: 14 residues. The V gene's germline CDR1 is SGHAT and CDR2 FQNNGV.

There are many counts of this clonotype. The chain carries TRBV12-3 or TRBV12-4 and TRBJ1-2; 12 positions match TRBD1. This CDR3 region has 15 residues. V trimming: 6 bases; J trimming: 8 bases; junction bases outside the gene matches: 10. CDR3 region: CASSKPGQGASGYTF. For the CDR3, the DNA is TGTGCCAGCAGCAAGCCGGGACAGGGGGCGAGCGGCTACACCTTC.

This clonotype has at least ten counts. This chain links TRBV18 with TRBJ1-1, with TRBD1 matching over 7 bases. Germline assignment: CDR1 KGHSH and CDR2 LQKENI. The CDR3 length is 18 residues. The trim removed 0 bases at V and 3 bases at J, leaving 13 bases unmatched. The CDR3 DNA is TGTGCCAGCTCACCACCTAAACCAGGGGGGTTCTGGTACACTGAAGCTTTCTTT. Protein: CASSPPKPGGFWYTEAFF.

Only a few counts were recorded for this clonotype. This rearrangement joins TRBV12-3 or TRBV12-4 to TRBJ2-7; TRBD1 is a possible D gene (6 bases). The V end was cut by 5 bases, the J end by 4 bases, with 15 bases between. CDR3 length equals 14 residues. The CDR3 region has the DNA TGTGCCAGCAGTACTCGCCAGGGGAGTTACGAGCAGTACTTC. Its protein product is CASSTRQGSYEQYF.